This T cell receptor beta chain was sequenced for a study of spatial heterogeneity in lung cancer (dated by TCRdb to between 2017 and 2020). Context from the whole study: Donors were some 70 patients with early-stage, untreated non-small cell lung cancer from the lung TRACERx cohort. In the raw uncorrected reads, each unique combination of TCR and UMI appeared on average more than ten times. Nonsynonymous mutation counts, determined by whole-exome sequencing of tumor tissue, were related to TCR repertoire features. Both alpha and beta chains were TCR-sequenced in samples taken at surgery, namely 220 tumor regions, approximately 63 matched nontumor lung samples and 55 to 60 PBMC samples. In non-small cell lung cancer, the study made a quantitative comparison of TCR alpha and beta repertoires among multiple tumor regions, matched nontumor lung and blood. Follow-up PBMC samples were sequenced whenever available, with the median time to follow-up being 2 to 3 years after resection. Beta-chain transcripts were consistently detected in greater numbers than alpha-chain transcripts, which likely reflected higher beta-chain transcript abundance. Beyond this particular receptor, the publication reports: Additional single-cell paired TCR alpha and beta sequencing was considered necessary to confirm, at a functional level, the hypothesis that regional TCRs recognize regional mutations. Ubiquitous expanded tumor TCRs were found in blood more often at tumor resection than at routine follow-up. Comparisons of baseline and follow-up blood repertoires included only approximately 13 patients.

This clonotype was picked up many times. It has no known antigen specificity. Per-nucleotide qualities are absent, and no much larger clonotype sits a single base away. V is shortened by 7 bases, J by 9 bases, and the region joining them spans 16 bases. The CDR3 covers 12 residues, taking in both the cysteine and the phenylalanine. The only DNA kept is the CDR3, 36 bases in frame from the first base. The germline V gene encodes CDR1 SQVTM and CDR2 ANQGSEA. This specimen's time point label, interpreted: blood at routine non-recurrence follow-up after resection. Whole RNA extracted from tumor and nontumor lung tissue, or from cryopreserved PBMC samples, was used for TCR sequencing without cell sorting. Only patients for whom sufficient RNA was available from at least two tumor regions were selected for TCR sequencing. Libraries were built with 5' RACE. Sequenced on a NextSeq 500. The TCR library protocol attached a unique molecular identifier to each TCR cDNA molecule to allow correction of PCR and sequencing errors. Concerning the study's data processing: TCR identification, UMI-based error correction and CDR3 extraction were all carried out with Decombinator tools. Expanded TCRs were defined as those above a frequency of 2 per 1,000, corresponding to the top 1% of the tumor frequency distribution. Rényi diversity was computed with the R vegan package after subsampling each repertoire 100 times to 5,000 TCRs. CDR3 similarity networks were constructed using string-kernel similarity of amino acid triplets, with links drawn between CDR3s whose pairwise similarity was above 0.82. The public reads were reanalyzed by TCRdb: fastp trimming at Q25, MiXCR alignment, in-frame beta chains only. Rows matching on CDR3 protein sequence are summarized as one entry with the most common DNA and genes. TCRdb assigned the V and J calls; the authors' analysis was not used. The sample table holds about 120,000 distinct CDR3 sequences, of which 11% were seen once. 24% of the sample comes from the top ten.

In this chain, TRBV29-1 is recombined with TRBJ2-1, with no confidently assigned D gene. This material consisted of PBMCs, taken at follow-up. The TCR originated in a female donor with early-stage non-small cell lung cancer. The nucleotides read TGCAGCGCCCGGGTTGCACGTTTTGAGCAGTTCTTC. This yields the protein CSARVARFEQFF.